Below are 30 T cell receptor beta chains sequenced from a single sample in a study of shared clonotypes between healthy human individuals. This table comes from immunoSEQ multiplex PCR, and its TCRdb copy is limited to in-frame clones, with some not included. The table includes about 800,000 clones, 96% detected once. Naive CD8 cells, CD45RO-negative and positively selected for CCR7, excluded terminally differentiated effector memory CD45RA+ cells. The sequenced sample was naive CD8+ T cells sorted from blood. The receptors stem from a man under 40 in good health.

The chain combines TRBV7-2 with TRBJ2-7, with D unclear. V was trimmed by 4 bases and J by 3 bases, leaving 13 bases between them. Germline V gene lookup returns CDR1 SGHTA and CDR2 FQGNSA. The CDR3 length is 14 residues. CDR3: CASSSPNSDYEQYF. The CDR3 bases are TGTGCCAGCAGCTCGCCGAACTCTGACTACGAGCAGTACTTC.

The CDR3 protein is CASSPLSDSPYNEQFF. The CDR3 DNA is TGTGCCAGCAGTCCACTAAGTGACAGTCCCTACAATGAGCAGTTCTTC. The rearrangement links TRBV28 to TRBJ2-1; D perhaps matches TRBD1 (5 bases). Germline values: CDR1 MDHEN, CDR2 SYDVKM. This CDR3 spans 16 amino acids. V lost 5 bases and J lost 2, with 16 bases in between.

The CDR3 sequence is CASSLRGKQLAGGPFAHEQFF. The CDR3, as DNA: TGCGCCAGCAGCTTGCGAGGGAAGCAACTAGCGGGAGGGCCCTTCGCCCATGAGCAGTTCTTC. The V gene is TRBV5-1, the J gene TRBJ2-1; TRBD2 agrees at 13 bases. V lost 1 base to trimming and J lost 8 bases; unmatched junction nucleotides: 21. Germline assignment: CDR1 SGHRS and CDR2 YFSETQ. This CDR3 has 21 residues.

The chain employs TRBV7-3 and TRBJ2-1; 10 nucleotides line up with TRBD2. Trimming cost V 5 bases and J 3 bases; bases outside gene matches: 4. The germline V gene encodes CDR1 SGHTA and CDR2 FQGTGA. CDR3 size: 15 residues. The CDR3 here is CASSPSGSHYNEQFF. The CDR3 nucleotides read TGTGCCAGCAGCCCTAGCGGGAGCCACTACAATGAGCAGTTCTTC.

This sequence joins TRBV5-5 and TRBJ1-2; no clear D gene. V was cut by 2 bases and J by 0 bases, with 17 bases left in between. CDR3 size: 17 residues. Germline CDR1 and CDR2: SGHKS and YYEKEE (reference sequence). The CDR3 bases are TGTGCCAGCAGCTTAGGCACTCAACTAAGGTCTAACTATGGCTACACCTTC. This sequence encodes CASSLGTQLRSNYGYTF.

This chain connects TRBV5-4 to TRBJ2-3, with 12 bases that match TRBD2. Looked up from germline, CDR1 is SGHNT and CDR2 is YYREEE (reference sequence). The CDR3 contains 17 residues. Trimming cost V 0 bases and J 6 bases; bases outside gene matches: 8. As DNA, the CDR3 is TGTGCCAGCAGCTTGGATTTGACTAGCGGGAGTCCGGATACGCAGTATTTT. Its protein product is CASSLDLTSGSPDTQYF.

The chain's CDR3 is CASSLGGRGLHNEQFF. The CDR3 region has the DNA TGTGCCAGCAGTTTAGGGGGCAGGGGGCTCCACAATGAGCAGTTCTTC. The rearrangement joins TRBV28 to TRBJ2-1; 8 bases fit TRBD1. V dropped 2 bases and J dropped 5; count of bases not matched to a gene: 8. The CDR3 runs 16 residues. CDR1 and CDR2 from the germline V gene are MDHEN and SYDVKM.

The rearrangement joins TRBV5-8 to TRBJ2-7, with D perhaps TRBD1 (6 bases). The CDR3 loop spans 15 amino acids. V lost 5 bases to trimming and J lost 2 bases, with 17 bases between them. Per the germline V gene, CDR1 is SGHTS and CDR2 is YDEGEE. CDR3 amino acids: CASSTGQGHPYEQYF. CDR3 nucleotide sequence: TGTGCCAGCAGTACAGGGCAGGGACATCCCTACGAGCAGTACTTC.

The chain links TRBV28 to TRBJ2-3; D gene unclear. Germline-derived CDR1 and CDR2 are MDHEN and SYDVKM. The CDR3 covers 13 residues. V was clipped by 7 bases and J by 6 bases, with 14 bases between them. The CDR3 loop reads CASTMSSLDTQYF. For the CDR3, the DNA is TGTGCCAGCACTATGAGCAGTTTGGATACGCAGTATTTT.

This chain joins TRBV7-9 and TRBJ2-7, with a tentative D call TRBD2 (5 bases). The CDR3 is 18 amino acids. Germline assignment: CDR1 SEHNR and CDR2 FQNEAQ (reference sequence). Trimming removed 5 bases from V and 3 bases from J, with 26 bases in between. The DNA for the CDR3 is TGTGCCAGCAGCCGACCTTTTGACCAGCGGAAAATTAACTACGAGCAGTACTTC. It specifies CASSRPFDQRKINYEQYF.

V is TRBV10-3 and J is TRBJ2-7, with 9 bases that match TRBD1. CDR1 and CDR2 (germline): ENHRY, SYGVKD. The CDR3 sequence is 15 residues long. V trimming: 3 bases; J trimming: 0 bases; junction bases outside the gene matches: 3. DNA for the CDR3: TGTGCCATCAGTGATGACAGGGGGGTCTCCTACGAGCAGTACTTC. This sequence encodes CAISDDRGVSYEQYF.

The chain combines TRBV5-1 with TRBJ2-2, with D maybe TRBD1 (6 bases). Germline CDR1 and CDR2: SGHRS and YFSETQ. The CDR3 covers 12 residues. The V end was cut by 7 bases, the J end by 7 bases, with 11 bases between. The CDR3 nucleotides read TGCGCCAGCCGGGCAGGGGACGGGGAGCTGTTTTTT. Amino acids: CASRAGDGELFF.

This chain uses TRBV7-9 with TRBJ1-2; D gene unclear. The CDR3 length is 14 residues. Germline loops: CDR1 SEHNR, CDR2 FQNEAQ (reference sequence). V lost 1 base, J lost 5 bases, and 11 bases lay in between. The CDR3 nucleotides read TGTGCCAGCAGCTTAGTTCCTTCCCTTTATGGCTACACCTTC. Translating it yields CASSLVPSLYGYTF. The full variable domain, in which reference TRBV7-9 and TRBJ1-2 provide the parts outside the CDR3, is DTGVSQNPRHKITKRGQNVTFRCDPISEHNRLYWYRQTLGQGPEFLTYFQNEAQLEKSRLLSDRFSAERPKGSFSTLEIQRTEQGDSAMYLCASSLVPSLYGYTFGSGTRLTVV.

The rearrangement joins TRBV6-1 to TRBJ2-7, with 8 bases lining up with TRBD1. The CDR3 has 13 residues. The ends lost 7 bases at V and 3 bases at J; junction bases unmatched: 5. Per germline, CDR1 MNHNS and CDR2 SASEGT. The CDR3 loop is CASNIDRGYEQYF. The CDR3 region has the DNA TGTGCCAGCAACATCGACAGGGGCTACGAGCAGTACTTC.

The rearrangement uses TRBV27 and TRBJ2-1; weak D call: TRBD2 (6 bases). The CDR3 runs to 15 residues. Germline CDR1 reads MNHEY; CDR2 reads SMNVEV (reference sequence). V was cut by 0 bases and J by 8 bases, with 14 bases left in between. The CDR3 sequence is CASSLSSTSFHEQFF. In nucleotides, the CDR3 is TGTGCCAGCAGTTTATCCTCTACTAGCTTCCATGAGCAGTTCTTC.

Concerning this clone: The same CDR3 arises from other DNA sequences in this sample as well. The V gene is TRBV11-2, the J gene TRBJ2-7, with D unresolved. The CDR3 totals 11 residues. Trimming left V 6 bases short and J 3 bases short, with 6 bases between. The germline CDR1 and CDR2 sequences are SGHAT and FQNNGV. CDR3 nucleotide sequence: TGTGCCAGCAGACTCGGCTACGAGCAGTACTTC. Protein sequence: CASRLGYEQYF. Together with reference TRBV11-2 and TRBJ2-7, the CDR3 gives the full variable domain: EAGVAQSPRYKIIEKRQSVAFWCNPISGHATLYWYQQILGQGPKLLIQFQNNGVVDDSQLPKDRFSAERLKGVDSTLKIQPAKLEDSAVYLCASRLGYEQYFGPGTRLTVT.

CDR3 residues: CASSQPTGAKTGNTIYF. As DNA, the CDR3 is TGCGCCAGCAGCCAACCAACAGGGGCGAAAACTGGAAACACCATATATTTT. J is TRBJ1-3 and V is TRBV4-1, with TRBD1 identical over 7 bases. The CDR3 is made up of 17 amino acids. Trimming took 2 bases from V and 2 from J; bases not matched to a gene: 9. The germline V gene has CDR1 MGHRA and CDR2 YSYEKL.

This chain uses TRBV7-9 with TRBJ1-2; 10 nucleotides align to TRBD1. Germline assignment: CDR1 SEHNR and CDR2 FQNEAQ (reference sequence). V lost 0 bases and J lost 4; bases outside the gene matches: 8. The CDR3 spans 17 residues. The CDR3 loop reads CASSLADRGPTLYGYTF. The CDR3 DNA sequence: TGTGCCAGCAGCTTAGCCGACAGGGGGCCTACCCTCTATGGCTACACCTTC.

The chain combines TRBV7-9 with TRBJ2-1; TRBD2 aligns across 11 bases. Trimming cost V 5 bases and J 3 bases; bases outside gene matches: 12. Germline V CDR1 and CDR2: SEHNR, FQNEAQ (reference sequence). This CDR3 is 18 amino acids long. The CDR3 here is CASSLSPRTSGRYNEQFF. The CDR3 DNA reads as TGTGCCAGCAGCCTCTCTCCTCGGACTAGCGGGCGCTACAATGAGCAGTTCTTC.

Comments on this clone: Other DNA sequences in the sample encode the same CDR3. The chain employs TRBV29-1 and TRBJ1-1; D not resolved. V was cut by 6 bases and J by 1 base, with 6 bases left in between. The CDR3 is made up of 11 amino acids. CDR1 and CDR2 (germline): SQVTM, ANQGSEA. The CDR3 reads CSVAENTEAFF. DNA for the CDR3: TGCAGCGTAGCGGAGAACACTGAAGCTTTCTTT.

This chain's CDR3 is CASSVHLAGDLGTDTQYF. The CDR3 nucleotides read TGTGCCAGCAGCGTGCACCTAGCGGGAGATTTGGGAACAGATACGCAGTATTTT. The chain employs TRBV5-4 and TRBJ2-3, with 10 bases identical to TRBD2. Per the germline V gene, CDR1 is SGHNT and CDR2 is YYREEE (reference sequence). The CDR3 loop spans 18 amino acids. V dropped 4 bases and J dropped 3; count of bases not matched to a gene: 14.

The chain recombines TRBV4-1 with TRBJ2-3; 10 bases are a match to TRBD2. Germline V gene data show CDR1 as MGHRA and CDR2 as YSYEKL. The CDR3 is 15 residues long. J lost 4 bases, V lost 6 bases, and 7 bases had no gene match. CDR3 loop: CASRFLAGAADTQYF. CDR3 coding DNA: TGCGCCAGCAGATTTCTAGCGGGAGCCGCAGATACGCAGTATTTT.

The rearrangement joins TRBV5-1 to TRBJ1-4; tentatively, D is TRBD1 (5 bases). There are 16 residues in the CDR3. Germline V gene data show CDR1 as SGHRS and CDR2 as YFSETQ. V was cut by 0 bases and J by 4 bases, with 13 bases left in between. CDR3 coding DNA: TGCGCCAGCAGCTTGGCCACGACAGACTATAATGAAAAACTGTTTTTT. This sequence encodes CASSLATTDYNEKLFF.

The chain recombines TRBV19 with TRBJ2-7, with 12 nucleotides matching TRBD2. V shed 6 bases, J shed 2 bases, and the junction held 5 bases outside the gene matches. This CDR3 comprises 15 residues. The germline gives CDR1 LNHDA, CDR2 SQIVND (reference sequence). The CDR3 DNA reads TGTGCCAGTAGCGGAGGACTAGCGGGGCCCTACGAGCAGTACTTC. This sequence encodes CASSGGLAGPYEQYF.

V gene TRBV27 combines with J gene TRBJ1-2; D is possibly TRBD1 (6 bases). V dropped 0 bases and J dropped 4 bases, with 9 bases sitting between them. The CDR3 spans 14 residues. Germline V gene sequence: CDR1 MNHEY, CDR2 SMNVEV (reference sequence). CDR3 DNA: TGTGCCAGCAGTTTATCGGACAGTAGCTATGGCTACACCTTC. It yields the protein CASSLSDSSYGYTF.

CDR3 amino acids: CASSEAVPVNTGELFF. For the CDR3, the DNA is TGCGCCAGCAGTGAAGCGGTACCCGTGAACACCGGGGAGCTGTTTTTT. The J gene is TRBJ2-2, the V gene TRBV10-1; a weak D match, TRBD2 (5 bases). The CDR3 is made up of 16 amino acids. Trimming left V 3 bases short and J 1 base short, with 12 bases between. The V gene's germline CDR1 is WNHNN and CDR2 SYGVQD (reference sequence).

The chain is built from TRBV7-9 and TRBJ2-5; no definite D call. The CDR3 totals 15 residues. Germline V gene lookup returns CDR1 SEHNR and CDR2 FQNEAQ (reference sequence). V was pared by 1 base and J by 2 bases, with 11 bases between. CDR3 protein: CASSLVPQIQETQYF. The CDR3, as DNA: TGTGCCAGCAGCTTAGTTCCCCAGATACAAGAGACCCAGTACTTC.

The chain uses TRBV10-3 and TRBJ2-5, with 8 bases matching TRBD2. The ends lost 3 bases at V and 4 bases at J; junction bases unmatched: 16. The CDR3 has 18 amino acids. Germline-derived CDR1 and CDR2 are ENHRY and SYGVKD. CDR3 in amino acids: CAISDRPSGGFVIETQYF. In DNA form, the CDR3 reads TGTGCCATCAGTGATCGACCCTCGGGAGGGTTTGTGATAGAGACCCAGTACTTC.

The chain employs TRBV27 and TRBJ2-2, with D uncertain. Deletions cut 0 bases from V and 7 bases from J, with 6 bases between. From germline, CDR1 is MNHEY and CDR2 SMNVEV (reference sequence). The CDR3 spans 13 residues. The CDR3 protein is CASSLSRNGELFF. The CDR3 DNA sequence: TGTGCCAGCAGTTTATCTCGCAACGGGGAGCTGTTTTTT.

This clone was observed a single time. In nucleotides, the CDR3 is TGTGCCAGCAGTTTATCGACAGGGGTACACGAGCAGTACTTC. Its translation: CASSLSTGVHEQYF. The rearrangement uses TRBV28 and TRBJ2-7, with 8 bases that match TRBD1. V shed 1 base, J shed 5 bases, and the junction held 4 bases outside the gene matches. Per the germline V gene, CDR1 is MDHEN and CDR2 is SYDVKM. The CDR3 is 14 amino acids.